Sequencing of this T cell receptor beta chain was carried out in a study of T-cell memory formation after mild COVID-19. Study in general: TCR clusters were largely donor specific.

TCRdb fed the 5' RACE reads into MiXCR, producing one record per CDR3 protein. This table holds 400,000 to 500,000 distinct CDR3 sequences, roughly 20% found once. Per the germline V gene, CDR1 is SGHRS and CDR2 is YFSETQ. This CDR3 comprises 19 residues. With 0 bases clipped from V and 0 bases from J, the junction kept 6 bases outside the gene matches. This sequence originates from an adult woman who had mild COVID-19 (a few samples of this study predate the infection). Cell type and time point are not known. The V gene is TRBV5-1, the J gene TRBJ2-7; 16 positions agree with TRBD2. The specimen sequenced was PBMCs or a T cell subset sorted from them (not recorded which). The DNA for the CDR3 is TGCGCCAGCAGCTTGGACCCGGGACTAGCGGGGGGGAGCTCCTACGAGCAGTACTTC. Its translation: CASSLDPGLAGGSSYEQYF.